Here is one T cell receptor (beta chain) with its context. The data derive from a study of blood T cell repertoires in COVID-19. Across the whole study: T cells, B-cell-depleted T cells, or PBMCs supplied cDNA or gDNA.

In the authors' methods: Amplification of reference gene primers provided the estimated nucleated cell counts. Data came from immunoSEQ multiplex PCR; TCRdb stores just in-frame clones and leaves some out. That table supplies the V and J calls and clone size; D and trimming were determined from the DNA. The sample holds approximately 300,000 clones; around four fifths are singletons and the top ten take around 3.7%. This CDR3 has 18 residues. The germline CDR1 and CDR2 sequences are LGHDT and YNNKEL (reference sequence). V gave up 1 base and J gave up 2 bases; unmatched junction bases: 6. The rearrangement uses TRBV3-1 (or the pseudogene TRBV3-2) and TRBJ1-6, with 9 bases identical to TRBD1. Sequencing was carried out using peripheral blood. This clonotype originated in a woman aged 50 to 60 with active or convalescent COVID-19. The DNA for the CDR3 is TGTGCCAGCAGCCAAGTTGGGGGACAGGGCCCCTATAATTCACCCCTCCACTTT. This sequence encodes CASSQVGGQGPYNSPLHF.